This T cell receptor beta chain was sequenced during a study of cytomegalovirus exposure and HLA in healthy donors (dated by TCRdb to 2016 to 2017). The study in broad terms: According to an earlier analysis of several hundred of the donors, about 190 million T cells yielded some 120 million unique TCR beta sequences and around 300 Gb of sequence data. A later genetic analysis took genome-wide SNP genotypes for about 65% of the 666 donors and used that subset as a discovery cohort. Typing coverage differed by locus: A, B, C, DRB1 and DQB1 were typed in roughly 620-630 donors, DQA1 in 500 to 550, DPA1 in 600 to 610, and DPB1 in just under 480. The later analysis used no new phenotypic data to find candidate immune exposures, relying instead on TCR beta sequences and their occurrence across donors. Every discovery cohort repertoire had been produced on one sequencing platform. Using immunosequencing, the study profiled T cell repertoires from fewer than 700 subjects and related those repertoires to cytomegalovirus serostatus. HLA typing included class I and class II loci at four-digit resolution. Roughly five DR-DQ haplotypes were handled as single units for association and clustering because linkage in the cohort was strong. About 280 gigabases of sequencing data and roughly 80 million unique TCR sequences made up an early release that covered nearly 650 HLA-typed donors. Of the 350 to 400 genotyped donors, roughly 85% fell in the genetic ancestry cluster associated with self-reported Caucasian donors. Alongside the repertoire data, information on donor age, sex, ethnicity and CMV serostatus was compiled. A separate validation cohort of some 130 different subjects was used in addition to the roughly 640-subject first cohort. To decide whether each TCR beta V gene segment behaved as functional or pseudogenic, an earlier analysis of over 500 of the donors relied on high-throughput TCR beta sequencing. A later analysis re-examined previously published TCR beta repertoires from several hundred donors and added high-resolution HLA genotyping to investigate patterns of TCR occurrence. Across some 400 genotyped donors of the cohort, an average of approximately 240,000 unique TCR beta nucleotide sequences per donor were sequenced, and 15% to 20% of those sequences were non-productive. The study combined high-throughput TCR immunosequencing, statistical association of individual TCRs with disease status, and machine learning to predict cytomegalovirus infection status. The study was designed to test whether signatures of past pathogen exposure could be identified by cataloging public T cell receptors.

Results and caveats for the whole study, not just this receptor: A further reported finding was that TCR beta sequences accurately predicted the HLA-A and HLA-B alleles for most subjects in the first cohort. The presence/absence analyses assumed that sequencing depth was roughly uniform across donors, and that assumption may not be true. At a false discovery rate of 0.05, a later analysis linked 16,951 TCR beta sequences to specific HLA alleles. Strong co-occurrence of HLA alleles, especially DR and DQ, made assigning TCR associations to individual alleles difficult. A group of highly shared sequence variants was considered likely to be a technical artifact of the sequencing pipeline. In an earlier analysis of approximately 590 of the donors, most TCR beta V segments appeared in productive rearrangements about 90% or about 30% of the time, broadly matching IMGT annotations. Compared with equally common non-associated chains, HLA-associated TCR beta chains in a later analysis were more clonally expanded and had lower generation probabilities. In a later analysis, TCR association rates were found to vary across HLA loci, with the most associated TCRs seen for DRB1 alleles and the fewest for HLA-C alleles. In a later genetic analysis, a missense DCLRE1C variant was associated with V-gene and J-gene trimming of TCR beta chains, and the association was replicated in an independent cohort. The earlier analysis of approximately 590 of the donors excluded roughly 17 rarely observed V segments, including chromosome 9 orphons, because counts were too low. The classifier was reported to diagnose cytomegalovirus status with high specificity and sensitivity in both the original and validation cohorts. Correlated functional status among segregating V segments might be attributable to linkage disequilibrium, but an unknown experimental factor could not be ruled out. Because HLA typing was unavailable for some donors at each locus, only the typed subset was used in association tests. In this cohort, only TCR beta chains were sequenced, and detectable features were limited by the absence of alpha or paired-chain data. According to a later analysis, most CMV-associated TCR beta chains appeared to be HLA-restricted, and the HLA associations seemed to be driven largely by CMV exposure. For the cohort, immune exposure information was limited to CMV serostatus. Several of the top co-occurrence clusters appeared to be linked to parvovirus B19, influenza, CMV and Epstein-Barr virus, according to a later analysis. A total of fewer than 200 TCR beta chains were listed by the study as associated with cytomegalovirus. Most TCR sequences were seen in very few donors, while some public TCRs were found in many individuals. In vitro tests confirmed that a few of the cytomegalovirus-associated TCR beta chains recognize cytomegalovirus antigens. The authors suggested that the approach could potentially be generalized to other disease states and immunological phenotypes. Compared with the approximately 710-donor mean, donors in an Asian-associated ancestry cluster had fewer N-insertions in productive TCRs, according to a later genetic analysis.

The protocol used for the library was the immunoSEQ multiplex PCR assay. The multiplex PCR relied on a mix of 60 forward primers for TCR Vbeta segments and 13 reverse primers for TCR Jbeta segments. A multiplex PCR assay on genomic DNA amplified the CDR3 region of rearranged TCR beta genes. On the Illumina HiSeq System, the amplified TCR beta libraries were sequenced as 87-base-pair reads. The paper's processing steps were these. A later analysis tallied approximately 87 million unique TCR beta chains across the approximately 670 repertoires, and approximately 9.9 million of those chains were shared by two or more donors. Raw reads were error-corrected and collapsed into unique sequences by a nearest-neighbor algorithm in which closely related sequences were merged to remove PCR and sequencing errors. Alignment of CDR3 sequences to IMGT reference sequences was used to assign V, D and J gene segments. For a sequence to be retained, at least a six-nucleotide match to both a V gene segment and a J gene segment was required. Rearrangements were called productive when the CDR3 lacked stop codons and stayed in frame with V and J; all others were non-productive. Following IMGT convention, CDR3 was defined as the stretch from the second conserved V-encoded cysteine to the conserved J-encoded phenylalanine. In an earlier analysis of roughly 580 of the donors, sequences lacking an unambiguous match to a single V gene segment were excluded. In an earlier analysis of 587 of the donors, a V segment was called functional when productive rearrangements were above 56.7%, and segregating when the standard deviation between donors exceeded 5%. To diagnose cytomegalovirus status from the catalog of TCR beta chain sequences, a statistical classification framework was built. V and J gene assignment, in a later analysis, came from comparing TCR nucleotide sequences with IMGT/GENE-DB human TR gene sequences. In a later analysis, CDR3 sequences and most-parsimonious VDJ recombination scenarios were assigned using the TCRdist pipeline. In a later analysis, each TCR beta chain was defined by its CDR3 amino acid sequence together with its V-gene family, and reads lacking a unique V-gene family were excluded. As a way to deal with suspected cross-contamination and a sequencing artifact, a later analysis dropped 500 to 700 nucleotide sequences that were highly shared and had low generation probability. For each public chain, a later analysis derived a clonal expansion index from normalized ranks of inferred template counts within each repertoire. Generation probabilities in a later analysis came from a VDJ recombination model fitted to out-of-frame rearrangements, and those results were checked against IGoR. In a later analysis, hypergeometric tests were used to score TCR-TCR, TCR-HLA and TCR-CMV co-occurrence, with a repertoire-size bias correction applied to TCR pairs. A later analysis estimated false discovery rates by permuting HLA or CMV assignments 20 times. In a later analysis, co-occurring TCRs were grouped with DBSCAN, and TCRdist sequence similarity was added when clustering was performed within HLA-allele-positive subsets. Co-occurrence clustering excluded repertoires with fewer than 30,000 or more than 120,000 public chains, plus five with anomalous nucleotide sharing. In TCRdb, the immuneACCESS table is reduced to in-frame sequences with V and J assigned. These tables do not hold every clone; where another copy was compared, an unresolved V gene accounts for under half, and the others remain unexplained. The V and J calls and the clone size are those of that table, but D and trimming were determined from the DNA. The sample records fewer than 100,000 clones, about 77% of which are singletons. Clones ranked in the top ten supply just under 2.5% of the sample.

In total, approximately 690 healthy bone marrow donors made up the cohort. All cohort members were sampled while nominally healthy, although unrecorded immune exposures were likely present. The donor tested CMV seropositive and was one of the 289 seropositive cohort members. Each donor provided a peripheral blood sample, and peripheral blood mononuclear cells were used for TCR beta sequencing. The Qiagen DNeasy Blood Extraction Kit was used to extract genomic DNA from the blood cell samples. Regarding this clone: Its antigen remains undetermined. The record has no base qualities; no much larger clone is one base away.

This clonotype originated in a male donor in good health and CMV-seropositive. Sequencing used PBMCs.

The nucleotides read TGTGCCAGTAGCTATAAGGAGACCCAGTACTTC. Translated, this gives CASSYKETQYF. Recombination joined TRBV19 with TRBJ2-5, with the D gene too uncertain to name. The trim is 6 bases for V and 5 bases for J, with a gap of 7 bases between the germline ends. CDR1 and CDR2 are read off the germline V gene (reference sequence) as LNHDA and SQIVND. From the cysteine through the phenylalanine, the CDR3 covers 11 amino acids. Only the CDR3 DNA stays, 33 bases, in frame from base 1. When the CDR3 is completed using the reference TRBV19 and TRBJ2-5 genes on either side, the full variable domain is DGGITQSPKYLFRKEGQNVTLSCEQNLNHDAMYWYRQDPGQGLRLIYYSQIVNDFQKGDIAEGYSVSREKKESFPLTVTSAQKNPTAFYLCASSYKETQYFGPGTRLLVL.